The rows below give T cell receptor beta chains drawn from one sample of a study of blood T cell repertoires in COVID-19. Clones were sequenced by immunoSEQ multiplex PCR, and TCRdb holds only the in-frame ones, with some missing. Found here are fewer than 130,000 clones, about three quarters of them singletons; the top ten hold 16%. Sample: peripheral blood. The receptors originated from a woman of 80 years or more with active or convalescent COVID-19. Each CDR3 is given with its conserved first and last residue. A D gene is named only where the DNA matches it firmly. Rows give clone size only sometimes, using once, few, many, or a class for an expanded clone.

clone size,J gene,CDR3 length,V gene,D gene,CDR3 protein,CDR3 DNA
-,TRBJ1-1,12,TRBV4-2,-,CASSQVGQRAFF,TGTGCCAGCAGCCAAGTCGGACAGAGAGCTTTCTTT
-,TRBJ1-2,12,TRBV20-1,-,CSASQGIWGYTF,TGCAGTGCTAGTCAGGGGATATGGGGCTACACCTTC
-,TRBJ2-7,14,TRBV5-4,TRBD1,CASSGRDRGHEQYF,TGTGCCAGCAGCGGCCGGGACAGGGGGCATGAGCAGTACTTC
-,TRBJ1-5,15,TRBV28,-,CASSFFDSHNQPQHF,TGTGCCAGCAGTTTCTTCGACAGCCACAATCAGCCCCAGCATTTT
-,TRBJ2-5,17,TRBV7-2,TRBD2,CASSPPGTSGRYRTQYF,TGTGCCAGCAGCCCACCCGGGACTAGCGGAAGGTACCGGACCCAGTACTTC
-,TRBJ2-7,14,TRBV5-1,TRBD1,CASSFNRGPYEQYF,TGCGCCAGCAGCTTTAACAGGGGGCCCTACGAGCAGTACTTC
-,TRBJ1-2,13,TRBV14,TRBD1,CASSPDRAYGYTF,TGTGCCAGCAGCCCGGACAGGGCCTATGGCTACACCTTC
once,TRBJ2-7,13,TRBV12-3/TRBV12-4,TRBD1,CASSPGQGREQYF,TGTGCCAGCAGCCCTGGACAGGGACGCGAGCAGTACTTC
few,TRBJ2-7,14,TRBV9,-,CASSVVGSSYEQYF,TGTGCCAGCAGCGTAGTTGGGAGCTCCTACGAGCAGTACTTC
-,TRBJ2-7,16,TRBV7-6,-,CASSLGGSGLSYEQYF,TGTGCCAGCAGCTTAGGCGGGTCCGGCCTTTCCTACGAGCAGTACTTC
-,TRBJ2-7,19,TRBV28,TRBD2,CASSPYILGLAALSYEQYF,TGTGCCAGCAGTCCCTATATTCTGGGACTAGCGGCTCTCTCCTACGAGCAGTACTTC
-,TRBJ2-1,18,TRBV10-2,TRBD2,CASSGLAGVATHYNEQFF,TGCGCCAGCAGTGGACTAGCGGGAGTTGCCACACACTACAATGAGCAGTTCTTC
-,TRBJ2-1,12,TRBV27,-,CASSLAGYEQFF,TGTGCCAGCAGTTTAGCAGGGTATGAGCAGTTCTTC
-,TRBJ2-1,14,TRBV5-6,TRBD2,CASSLLAGGNEQFF,TGTGCCAGCAGCTTGTTAGCGGGAGGTAATGAGCAGTTCTTC
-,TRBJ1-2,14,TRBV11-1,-,CASSLLGRGYGYTF,TGTGCCAGCAGCTTACTGGGGCGAGGCTATGGCTACACCTTC
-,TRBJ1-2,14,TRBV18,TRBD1,CASSWDSHTIGYTF,TGTGCCAGCTCATGGGACAGCCATACTATTGGCTACACCTTC
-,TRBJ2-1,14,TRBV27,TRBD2,CASSSQRGSHEQFF,TGTGCCAGCAGTTCCCAGCGGGGCTCGCATGAGCAGTTCTTC
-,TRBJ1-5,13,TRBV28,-,CASKTALDQPQHF,TGTGCCTCGAAGACAGCCTTAGATCAGCCCCAGCATTTT
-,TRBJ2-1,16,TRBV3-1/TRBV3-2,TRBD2,CASSQYGGSSYNEQFF,TGTGCCAGCAGCCAGTATGGCGGGAGTTCCTACAATGAGCAGTTCTTC
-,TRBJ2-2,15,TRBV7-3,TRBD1,CASSHTGGQAGELFF,TGTGCCAGCAGCCACACAGGGGGGCAGGCCGGGGAGCTGTTTTTT
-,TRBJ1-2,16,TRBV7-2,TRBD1,CASSLGPPGTGYGYTF,TGTGCCAGCAGCTTAGGCCCACCTGGGACAGGCTATGGCTACACCTTC
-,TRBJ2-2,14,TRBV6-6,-,CASSRTWPTGELFF,TGTGCCAGCAGCCGAACCTGGCCCACCGGGGAGCTGTTTTTT
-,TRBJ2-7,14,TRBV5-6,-,CASSFLARAYEQYF,TGTGCCAGCAGCTTCCTAGCGCGTGCCTACGAGCAGTACTTC
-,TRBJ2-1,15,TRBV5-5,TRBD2,CASGPSGYSYNEQFF,TGTGCCAGCGGTCCTAGCGGCTACTCCTACAATGAGCAGTTCTTC
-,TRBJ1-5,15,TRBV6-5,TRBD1,CASSYSTGLGQPQHF,TGTGCCAGCAGTTACTCGACAGGGCTGGGTCAGCCCCAGCATTTT
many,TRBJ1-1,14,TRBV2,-,CASRADSMNTEAFF,TGTGCCAGCAGGGCGGACAGCATGAACACTGAAGCTTTCTTT
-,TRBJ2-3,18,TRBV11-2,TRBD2,CASSLVRASGALTDTQYF,TGTGCCAGCAGCTTAGTTCGGGCTAGCGGGGCCCTCACAGATACGCAGTATTTT
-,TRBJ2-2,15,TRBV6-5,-,CASTPGRRNTGELFF,TGTGCCAGCACCCCAGGGCGTAGGAACACCGGGGAGCTGTTTTTT
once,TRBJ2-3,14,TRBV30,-,CAWTQFWGTDTQYF,TGTGCCTGGACACAGTTTTGGGGCACAGATACGCAGTATTTT
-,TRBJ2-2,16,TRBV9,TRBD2,CASRAGGLANTGELFF,TGTGCCAGCAGAGCTGGGGGACTAGCGAACACCGGGGAGCTGTTTTTT
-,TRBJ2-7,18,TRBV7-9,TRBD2,CASSLIWLAGGKDYEQYF,TGTGCCAGCAGCTTAATTTGGCTAGCGGGAGGGAAGGACTACGAGCAGTACTTC